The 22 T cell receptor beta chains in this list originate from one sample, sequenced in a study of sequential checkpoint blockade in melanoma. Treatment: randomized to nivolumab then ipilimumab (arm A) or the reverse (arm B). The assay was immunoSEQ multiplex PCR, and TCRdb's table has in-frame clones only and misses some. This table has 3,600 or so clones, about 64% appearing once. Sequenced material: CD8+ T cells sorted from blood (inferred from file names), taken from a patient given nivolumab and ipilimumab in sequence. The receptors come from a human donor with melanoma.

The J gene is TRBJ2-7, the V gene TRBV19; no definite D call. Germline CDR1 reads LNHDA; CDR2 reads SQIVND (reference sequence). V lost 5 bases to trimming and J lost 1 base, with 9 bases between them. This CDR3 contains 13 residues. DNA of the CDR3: TGTGCCAGTAGTGTTGCGCATTCCTACGAGCAGTACTTC. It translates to CASSVAHSYEQYF. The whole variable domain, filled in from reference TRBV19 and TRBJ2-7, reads DGGITQSPKYLFRKEGQNVTLSCEQNLNHDAMYWYRQDPGQGLRLIYYSQIVNDFQKGDIAEGYSVSREKKESFPLTVTSAQKNPTAFYLCASSVAHSYEQYFGPGTRLTVT.

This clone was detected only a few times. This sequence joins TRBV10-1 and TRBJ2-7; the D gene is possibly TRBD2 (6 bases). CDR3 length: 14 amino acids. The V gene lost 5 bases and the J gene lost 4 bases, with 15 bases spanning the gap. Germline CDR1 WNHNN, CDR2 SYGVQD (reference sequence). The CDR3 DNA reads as TGCGCCAGCAGTCGGGACTTATCAACATACGAGCAGTACTTC. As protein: CASSRDLSTYEQYF.

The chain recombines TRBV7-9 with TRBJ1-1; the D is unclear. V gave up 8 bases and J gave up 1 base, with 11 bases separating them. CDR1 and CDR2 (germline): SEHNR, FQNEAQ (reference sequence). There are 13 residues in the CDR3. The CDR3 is CASSREANTEAFF. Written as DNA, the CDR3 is TGTGCCAGCTCGAGGGAGGCGAACACTGAAGCTTTCTTT.

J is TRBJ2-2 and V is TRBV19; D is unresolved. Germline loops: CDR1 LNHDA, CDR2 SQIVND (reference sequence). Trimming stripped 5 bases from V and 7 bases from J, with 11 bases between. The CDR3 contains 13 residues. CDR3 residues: CASSVRPLGELFF. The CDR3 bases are TGTGCCAGTAGTGTTCGTCCTCTCGGGGAGCTGTTTTTT.

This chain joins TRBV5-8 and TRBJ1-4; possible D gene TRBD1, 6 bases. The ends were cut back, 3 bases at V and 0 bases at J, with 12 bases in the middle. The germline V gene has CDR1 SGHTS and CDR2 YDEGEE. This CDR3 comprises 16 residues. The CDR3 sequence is CASSYAWTATNEKLFF. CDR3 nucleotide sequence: TGTGCCAGCAGCTACGCTTGGACAGCAACTAATGAAAAACTGTTTTTT.

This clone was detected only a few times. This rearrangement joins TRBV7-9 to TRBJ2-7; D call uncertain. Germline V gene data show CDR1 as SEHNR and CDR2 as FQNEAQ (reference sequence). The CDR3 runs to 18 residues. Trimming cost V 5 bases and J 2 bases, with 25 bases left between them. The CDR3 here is CASSHPVESGADTYEQYF. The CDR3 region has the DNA TGTGCCAGCAGCCACCCGGTCGAGAGTGGAGCTGATACCTACGAGCAGTACTTC.

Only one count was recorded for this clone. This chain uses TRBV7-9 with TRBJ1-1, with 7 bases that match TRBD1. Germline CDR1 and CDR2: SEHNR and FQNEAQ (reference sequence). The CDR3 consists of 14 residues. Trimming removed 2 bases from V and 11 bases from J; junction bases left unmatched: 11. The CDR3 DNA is TGTGCCAGCAGCTTAATTTACAGGGGCGGTGGTGCTTTCTTT. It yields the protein CASSLIYRGGGAFF.

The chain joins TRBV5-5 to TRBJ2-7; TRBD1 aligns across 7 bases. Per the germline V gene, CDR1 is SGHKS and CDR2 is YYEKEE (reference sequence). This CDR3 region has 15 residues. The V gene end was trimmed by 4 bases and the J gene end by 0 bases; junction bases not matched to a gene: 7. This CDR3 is CASSTGTAISYEQYF. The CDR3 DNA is TGTGCCAGCAGCACGGGGACAGCGATCTCCTACGAGCAGTACTTC.

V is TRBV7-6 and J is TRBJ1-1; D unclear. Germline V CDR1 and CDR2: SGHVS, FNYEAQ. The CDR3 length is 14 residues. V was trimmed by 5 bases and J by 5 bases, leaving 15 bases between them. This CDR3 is CASSPLPHGTEAFF. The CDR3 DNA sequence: TGTGCCAGCAGCCCCCTCCCCCACGGGACTGAAGCTTTCTTT.

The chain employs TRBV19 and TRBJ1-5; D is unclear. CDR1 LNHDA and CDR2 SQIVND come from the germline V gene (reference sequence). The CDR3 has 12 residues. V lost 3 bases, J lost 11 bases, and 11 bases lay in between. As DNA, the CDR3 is TGTGCCAGTAGTATTGCGCTAGAGTCCCAGCATTTT. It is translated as CASSIALESQHF.

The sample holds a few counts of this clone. This CDR3 is CASSVVEGSNQPQHF. CDR3 bases: TGTGCCAGCAGCGTAGTCGAGGGTTCCAATCAGCCCCAGCATTTT. The rearrangement uses TRBV9 and TRBJ1-5; D call uncertain. Germline V gene lookup returns CDR1 SGDLS and CDR2 YYNGEE. This CDR3 has 15 residues. The ends were cut back, 0 bases at V and 3 bases at J, with 10 bases in the middle.

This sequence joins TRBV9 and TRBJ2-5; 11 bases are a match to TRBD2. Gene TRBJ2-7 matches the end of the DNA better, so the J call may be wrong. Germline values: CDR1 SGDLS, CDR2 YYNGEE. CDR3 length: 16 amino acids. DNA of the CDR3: TGTGCCAGCAGCCCCGGACCGACTAGCGGGACCAACGAGCAGTACTTC. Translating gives CASSPGPTSGTNEQYF.

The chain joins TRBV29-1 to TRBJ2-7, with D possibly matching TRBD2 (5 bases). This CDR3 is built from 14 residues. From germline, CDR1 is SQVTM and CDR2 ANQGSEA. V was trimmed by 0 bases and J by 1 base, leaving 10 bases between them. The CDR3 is CSVEDRGNSYEQYF. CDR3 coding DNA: TGCAGCGTTGAAGATCGAGGGAATTCCTACGAGCAGTACTTC.

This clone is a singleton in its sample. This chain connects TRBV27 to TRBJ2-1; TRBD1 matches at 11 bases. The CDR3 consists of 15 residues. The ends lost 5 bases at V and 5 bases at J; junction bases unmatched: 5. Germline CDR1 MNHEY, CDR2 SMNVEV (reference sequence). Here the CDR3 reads CASSPGQGVNNEQFF. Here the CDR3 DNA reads TGTGCCAGCAGTCCGGGACAGGGGGTCAACAATGAGCAGTTCTTC.

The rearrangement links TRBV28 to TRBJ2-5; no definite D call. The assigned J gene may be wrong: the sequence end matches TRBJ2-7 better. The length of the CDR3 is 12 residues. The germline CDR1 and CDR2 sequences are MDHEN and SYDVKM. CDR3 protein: CASSQLIYEQYF. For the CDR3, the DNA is TGTGCCAGCAGTCAACTCATCTACGAGCAGTACTTC.

The CDR3 sequence is CAWNAGNTGELFF. In DNA, the CDR3 is TGTGCCTGGAATGCGGGAAACACCGGGGAGCTGTTTTTT. V gene TRBV30 combines with J gene TRBJ2-2; D is possibly TRBD2 (6 bases). Germline values: CDR1 GTSNPN, CDR2 SVGIG (reference sequence). CDR3 length: 13 amino acids. With 4 bases removed from V and 2 bases from J, the gap between germline ends came to 8 bases.

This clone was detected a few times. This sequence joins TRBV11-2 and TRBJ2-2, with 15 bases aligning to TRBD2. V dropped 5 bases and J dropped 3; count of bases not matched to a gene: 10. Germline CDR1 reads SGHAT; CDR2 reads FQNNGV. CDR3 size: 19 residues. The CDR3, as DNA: TGTGCCAGCAGCGGGTCTCCGGGACTAGCGGGAGGCGACACCGGGGAGCTGTTTTTT. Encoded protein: CASSGSPGLAGGDTGELFF.

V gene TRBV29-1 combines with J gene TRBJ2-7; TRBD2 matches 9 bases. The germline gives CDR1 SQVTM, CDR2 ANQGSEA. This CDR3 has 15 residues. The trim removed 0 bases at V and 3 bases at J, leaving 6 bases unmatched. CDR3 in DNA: TGCAGCGTTGAAGAGGGTAGCGGGAGCAACTACGAGCAGTACTTC. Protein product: CSVEEGSGSNYEQYF.

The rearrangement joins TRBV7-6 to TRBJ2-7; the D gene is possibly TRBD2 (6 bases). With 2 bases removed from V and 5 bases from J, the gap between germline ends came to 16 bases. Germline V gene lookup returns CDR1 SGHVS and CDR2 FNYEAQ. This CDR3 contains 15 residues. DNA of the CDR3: TGTGCCAGCAGCTTACTTCAGGGAGGAGTGGACGAGCAGTACTTC. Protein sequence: CASSLLQGGVDEQYF.

The CDR3 protein is CASSLEGDGYTF. CDR3 coding DNA: TGTGCCAGCAGCTTAGAGGGGGATGGCTACACCTTC. The V gene is TRBV7-9, the J gene TRBJ1-2; TRBD1 is a possible D gene (6 bases). Germline loops: CDR1 SEHNR, CDR2 FQNEAQ (reference sequence). Trimming took 1 base from V and 6 from J, leaving 6 bases between them. The CDR3 sequence is 12 residues long. Variable domain in full (rest from reference TRBV7-9 and TRBJ1-2): DTGVSQNPRHKITKRGQNVTFRCDPISEHNRLYWYRQTLGQGPEFLTYFQNEAQLEKSRLLSDRFSAERPKGSFSTLEIQRTEQGDSAMYLCASSLEGDGYTFGSGTRLTVV.

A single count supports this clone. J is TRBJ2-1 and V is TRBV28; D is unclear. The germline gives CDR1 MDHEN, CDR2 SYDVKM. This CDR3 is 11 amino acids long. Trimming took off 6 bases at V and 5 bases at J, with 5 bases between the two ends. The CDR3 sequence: CASSTDNEQFF. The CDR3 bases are TGTGCCAGCAGCACAGACAATGAGCAGTTCTTC. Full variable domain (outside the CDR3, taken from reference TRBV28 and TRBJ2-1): DVKVTQSSRYLVKRTGEKVFLECVQDMDHENMFWYRQDPGLGLRLIYFSYDVKMKEKGDIPEGYSVSREKKERFSLILESASTNQTSMYLCASSTDNEQFFGPGTRLTVL.

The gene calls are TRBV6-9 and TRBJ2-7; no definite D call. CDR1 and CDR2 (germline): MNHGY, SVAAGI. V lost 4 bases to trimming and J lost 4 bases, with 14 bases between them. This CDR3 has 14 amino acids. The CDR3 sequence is CASSLRPNTYEQYF. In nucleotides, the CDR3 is TGTGCCAGCAGTTTGAGGCCGAACACTTACGAGCAGTACTTC.